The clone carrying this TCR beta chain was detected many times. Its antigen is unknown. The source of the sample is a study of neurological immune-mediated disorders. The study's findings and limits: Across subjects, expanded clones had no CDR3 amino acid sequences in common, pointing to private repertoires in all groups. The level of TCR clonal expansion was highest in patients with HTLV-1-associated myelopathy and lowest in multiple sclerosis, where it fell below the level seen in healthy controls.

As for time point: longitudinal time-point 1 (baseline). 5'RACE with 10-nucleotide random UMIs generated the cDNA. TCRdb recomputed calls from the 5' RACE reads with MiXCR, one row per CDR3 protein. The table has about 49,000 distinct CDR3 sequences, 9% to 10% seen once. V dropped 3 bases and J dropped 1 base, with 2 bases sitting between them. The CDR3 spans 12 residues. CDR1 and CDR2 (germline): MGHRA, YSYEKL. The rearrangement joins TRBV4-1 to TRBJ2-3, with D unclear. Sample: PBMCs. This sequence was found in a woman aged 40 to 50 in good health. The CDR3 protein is CASSQRTDTQYF. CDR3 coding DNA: TGCGCCAGCAGCCAGCGCACAGATACGCAGTATTTT.